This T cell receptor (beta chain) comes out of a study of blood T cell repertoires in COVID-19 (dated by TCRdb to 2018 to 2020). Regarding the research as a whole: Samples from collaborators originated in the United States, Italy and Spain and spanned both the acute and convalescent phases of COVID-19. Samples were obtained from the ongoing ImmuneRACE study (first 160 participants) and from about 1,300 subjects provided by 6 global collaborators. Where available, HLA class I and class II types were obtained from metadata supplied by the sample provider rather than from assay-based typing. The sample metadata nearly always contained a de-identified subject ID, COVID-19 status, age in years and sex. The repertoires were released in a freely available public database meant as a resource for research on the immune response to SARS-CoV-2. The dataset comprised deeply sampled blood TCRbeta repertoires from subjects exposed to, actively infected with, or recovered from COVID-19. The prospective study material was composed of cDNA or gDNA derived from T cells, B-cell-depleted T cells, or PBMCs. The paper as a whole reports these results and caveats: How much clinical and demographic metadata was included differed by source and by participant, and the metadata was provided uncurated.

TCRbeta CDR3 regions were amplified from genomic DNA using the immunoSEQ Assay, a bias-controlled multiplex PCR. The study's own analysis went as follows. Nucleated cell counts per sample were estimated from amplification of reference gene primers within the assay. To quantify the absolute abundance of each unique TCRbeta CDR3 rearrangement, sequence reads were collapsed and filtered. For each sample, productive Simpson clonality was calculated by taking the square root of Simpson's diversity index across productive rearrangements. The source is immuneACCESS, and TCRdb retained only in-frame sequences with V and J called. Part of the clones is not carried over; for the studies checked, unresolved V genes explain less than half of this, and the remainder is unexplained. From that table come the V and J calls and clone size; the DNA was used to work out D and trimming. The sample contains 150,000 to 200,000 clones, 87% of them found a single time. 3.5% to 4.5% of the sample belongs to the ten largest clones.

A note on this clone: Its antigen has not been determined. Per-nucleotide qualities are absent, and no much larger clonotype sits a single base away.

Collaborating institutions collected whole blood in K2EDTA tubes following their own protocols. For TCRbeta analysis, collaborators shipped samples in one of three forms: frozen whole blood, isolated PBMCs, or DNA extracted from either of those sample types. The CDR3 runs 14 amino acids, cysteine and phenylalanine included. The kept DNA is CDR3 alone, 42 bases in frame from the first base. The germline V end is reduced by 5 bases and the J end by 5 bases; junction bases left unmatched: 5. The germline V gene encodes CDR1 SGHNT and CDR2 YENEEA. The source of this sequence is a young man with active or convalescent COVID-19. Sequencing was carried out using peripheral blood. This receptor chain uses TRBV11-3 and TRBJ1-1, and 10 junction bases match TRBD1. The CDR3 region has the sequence CASSPRTGGTEAFF. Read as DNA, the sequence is TGTGCCAGCAGCCCCCGGACAGGGGGGACTGAAGCTTTCTTT.